This T cell receptor (beta chain) was obtained from a study of OX40 agonist ivuxolimab in advanced cancers. Germline CDR1 and CDR2: KGHSH and LQKENI. The CDR3 length is 13 residues. Trimming shortened V by 6 bases and J by 4 bases, and 10 bases separated the two germline ends. The assay was immunoSEQ multiplex PCR, and TCRdb's table has in-frame clones only and misses some. Of about 40,000 clones in the sample, about 89% were seen once. Samples were taken at baseline and on day 1 of cycles 4 and 7. The sample here was CD4+ or CD8+ T cells sorted from blood, taken in a trial of the OX40 agonist ivuxolimab. The TCR originated in an adult with an advanced solid tumor such as melanoma, head and neck, liver or kidney cancer. The chain combines TRBV18 with TRBJ1-5; D remains unclear. The CDR3 spells CASSDQNNQPQHF. CDR3 sequence (DNA): TGTGCCAGCTCCGATCAAAATAATCAGCCCCAGCATTTT.